A selection of T cell receptor beta chains follows, all from one sample in a study of Graves' ophthalmopathy and Graves' hyperthyroidism. Via MiXCR, TCRdb re-called the multiplex PCR reads, giving one row per CDR3 protein. The table includes 450,000 to 600,000 distinct CDR3 sequences, less than 45% detected once. Material: peripheral blood or thyroid tissue (not recorded which). Receptors were obtained from an adult man with Graves' hyperthyroidism. Each CDR3 is given with its conserved first and last residue. A D gene is named only where the DNA matches it firmly. Some rows mark clone size as missing; the rest say once, few, many or name a class of expanded clone.

j_call	v_call	d_call	clone_size	cdr3_aa	cdr3_nt
TRBJ2-3	TRBV20-1	.	.	CSAVAAPTDTQYF	TGCAGTGCTGTAGCGGCCCCCACAGATACGCAGTATTTT
TRBJ1-5	TRBV20-1	.	.	CSASTWGGSNQPQHF	TGCAGTGCCAGTACCTGGGGGGGCAGCAATCAGCCCCAGCATTTT
TRBJ1-5	TRBV6-5	.	.	CASSSRARYSNQPQHF	TGTGCCAGCAGCTCCAGGGCCCGCTATAGCAATCAGCCCCAGCATTTT
TRBJ1-1	TRBV5-1	.	.	CASSLGQLSVAAFF	TGCGCCAGCAGCTTGGGGCAGCTGAGTGTAGCAGCTTTCTTT
TRBJ2-5	TRBV7-2	.	.	CASSIYLCSASSGTLVETQYF	.
TRBJ1-1	TRBV2	TRBD1	few	CASIGGTGNTEAFF	TGTGCCAGCATTGGAGGGACAGGGAACACTGAAGCTTTCTTT
TRBJ2-2	TRBV4-1	.	.	CASSQQNSRDTGELFF	TGCGCCAGCAGCCAACAAAATAGCAGAGACACCGGGGAGCTGTTTTTT
TRBJ2-5	TRBV29-1	.	.	CSVGCEETQYF	TGCAGCGTTGGCTGTGAAGAGACCCAGTACTTC
TRBJ2-3	TRBV30	.	.	CAWGGSGADTQYF	TGTGCCTGGGGAGGTAGTGGTGCAGATACGCAGTATTTT
TRBJ1-3	TRBV5-8	.	.	CASSLEGVGNTIYF	TGTGCCAGCAGCTTGGAAGGTGTAGGAAACACCATATATTTT
TRBJ2-6	TRBV24-1	TRBD1	once	CATSAGQTGDRESGANVLTF	TGTGCCACCAGTGCGGGCCAGACCGGGGACAGGGAGTCTGGGGCCAACGTCCTGACTTTC
TRBJ1-3	TRBV7-9	.	.	CASSTRDTNYGYTIYF	TGTGCCAGCAGCACACGGGACACCAACTATGGCTACACCATATATTTT
TRBJ2-5	TRBV7-3	TRBD2	.	CASSLGLSSGGQETQYF	TGTGCCAGCAGCTTAGGGTTGTCTAGCGGGGGGCAAGAGACCCAGTACTTC
TRBJ2-7	TRBV6-5	TRBD1	few	CASSSMTGTGYEQYF	TGTGCCAGCAGTTCGATGACAGGGACCGGTTACGAGCAGTACTTC
TRBJ1-2	TRBV29-1	TRBD1	many	CSAPLGGGGYTF	TGCAGCGCCCCCCTAGGGGGCGGCGGCTACACCTTC
TRBJ2-7	TRBV13	.	once	CASSARDGTYEQHF	TGTGCCAGCAGCGCCCGGGACGGAACCTACGAGCAGCACTTC
TRBJ1-5	TRBV2	.	many	CASSFQRTGTLNNQPQHF	TGTGCCAGCAGTTTTCAACGAACCGGGACCCTCAACAATCAGCCCCAGCATTTT
TRBJ1-2	TRBV2	.	.	CASTEDLGSGYTF	TGTGCCAGCACCGAGGACTTAGGGAGTGGCTACACCTTC
TRBJ1-1	TRBV19	TRBD1	few	CASVGTANNEQFF	TGTGCCAGTGTCGGGACAGCCAACAATGAGCAGTTCTTT
TRBJ1-5	TRBV12-3/TRBV12-4	TRBD1	.	CASSPPDRVFSQPQHF	TGTGCCAGCAGTCCGCCCGACAGGGTGTTCTCTCAGCCCCAGCATTTT
TRBJ1-6	TRBV3-1	.	many	CASSQNFSPPLHF	TGTGCCAGCAGCCAAAACTTTTCTCCACCCCTCCACTTT
TRBJ1-6	TRBV30	.	few	CAWSVIQGPYNSPLHF	TGTGCCTGGAGTGTAATCCAGGGCCCCTATAATTCACCCCTCCACTTT
TRBJ2-2	TRBV9	TRBD1	few	CASSPAQDRRTGELFF	TGTGCCAGCAGCCCCGCTCAGGACAGGCGGACCGGGGAGCTGTTTTTT
TRBJ2-7	TRBV12-3/TRBV12-4	.	many	CASTPGGTFSSYEQYF	TGTGCCAGCACCCCGGGCGGGACTTTCAGCTCCTACGAGCAGTACTTC
TRBJ1-1	TRBV7-2	.	.	CASSWSVTGNTEAFF	TGTGCCAGCAGCTGGAGTGTCACGGGGAACACTGAAGCTTTCTTT
TRBJ1-6	TRBV20-1	.	.	CSAYKGVMGSPLHF	TGCAGTGCTTATAAGGGGGTGATGGGTTCACCCCTCCACTTT
TRBJ1-5	TRBV20-1	TRBD1	few	CSASDRVSNQPQHF	TGCAGTGCTAGTGACAGGGTTAGCAATCAGCCCCAGCATTTT
TRBJ1-5	TRBV27	TRBD1	few	CASSLRQGMGQPQHF	TGTGCCAGCAGTTTAAGACAGGGAATGGGCCAGCCCCAGCATTTT
TRBJ2-2	TRBV25-1	TRBD2	.	CASRPATGGTGELFF	TGTGCCAGCAGGCCTGCTACGGGAGGGACCGGGGAGCTGTTTTTT
TRBJ2-7	TRBV7-2	TRBD2	.	CASSRTSGSAHDF	TGTGCCAGCAGTCGGACTAGCGGGTCTGCTCATGACTTC
TRBJ2-5	TRBV20-1	.	once	CSLGQGWSETQYF	TGCAGCTTAGGCCAGGGGTGGTCAGAGACCCAGTACTTC
TRBJ1-4	TRBV7-2	TRBD1	.	CASSQADRGEKLFF	TGTGCCAGCAGCCAGGCAGACAGGGGAGAAAAACTGTTTTTT
TRBJ1-3	TRBV19	.	many	CASSIYPGLDNTIYF	TGTGCCAGTAGTATTTACCCGGGACTCGACAACACCATATATTTT